This T cell receptor beta chain stems from a study of cytomegalovirus exposure and HLA in healthy donors. General study findings and limits: Overall, approximately 150 TCR beta chains were annotated as cytomegalovirus-associated. In a later analysis, a genetic analysis reported fewer productive-TCR N-insertions in an Asian-associated ancestry cluster than the cohort average. TCR beta V- and J-gene trimming, according to a later analysis, was linked to a missense DCLRE1C variant. Presence/absence analyses assumed roughly uniform sequencing depth across donors, which may not hold.

13 Jbeta primers and 60 Vbeta primers were used for the PCR. Profiling relied on immunoSEQ multiplex PCR, and the TCRdb table lists in-frame clones only, not all of them. The table records over 150,000 clones, more than 70% of them present only once. CDR3 length: 14 residues. The trim removed 4 bases at V and 2 bases at J, leaving 1 base unmatched. Germline CDR1 and CDR2: SEHNR and FQNEAQ (reference sequence). Turning to this clone: Its target is unknown.

V usage is TRBV7-9 and J usage is TRBJ1-2; 10 bases align to TRBD1. This TCR derives from a woman aged 40-49 years in good health and CMV-seropositive. The sequenced sample was PBMCs. Here the CDR3 DNA reads TGTGCCAGCAGCTCGGGACAGGGGAACTATGGCTACACCTTC. It encodes CASSSGQGNYGYTF.